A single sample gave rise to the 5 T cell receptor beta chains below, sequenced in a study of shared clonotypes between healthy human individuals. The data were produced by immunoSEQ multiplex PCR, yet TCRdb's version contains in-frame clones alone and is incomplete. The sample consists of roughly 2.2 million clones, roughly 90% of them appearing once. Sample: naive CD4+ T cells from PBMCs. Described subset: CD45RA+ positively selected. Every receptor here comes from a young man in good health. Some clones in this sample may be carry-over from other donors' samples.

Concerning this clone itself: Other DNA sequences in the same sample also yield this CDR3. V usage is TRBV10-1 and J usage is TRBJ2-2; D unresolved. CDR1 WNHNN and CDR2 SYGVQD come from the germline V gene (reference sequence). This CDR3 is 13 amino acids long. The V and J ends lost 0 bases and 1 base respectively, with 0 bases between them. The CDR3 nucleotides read TGCGCCAGCAGTGAGTCGAACACCGGGGAGCTGTTTTTT. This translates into CASSESNTGELFF.

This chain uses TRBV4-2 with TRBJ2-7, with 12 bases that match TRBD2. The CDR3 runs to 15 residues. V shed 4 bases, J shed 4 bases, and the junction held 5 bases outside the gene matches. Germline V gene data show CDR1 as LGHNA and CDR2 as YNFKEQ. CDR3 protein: CASSLGTSGLYEQYF. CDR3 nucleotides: TGTGCCAGCAGCCTTGGGACTAGCGGGTTATACGAGCAGTACTTC.

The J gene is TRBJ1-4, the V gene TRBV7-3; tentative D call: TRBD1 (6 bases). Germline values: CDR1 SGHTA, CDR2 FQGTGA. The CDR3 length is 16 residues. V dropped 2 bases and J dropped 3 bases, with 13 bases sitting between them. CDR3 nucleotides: TGTGCCAGCAGCTTATCCTGGACAGTCCCTAATGAAAAACTGTTTTTT. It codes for CASSLSWTVPNEKLFF.

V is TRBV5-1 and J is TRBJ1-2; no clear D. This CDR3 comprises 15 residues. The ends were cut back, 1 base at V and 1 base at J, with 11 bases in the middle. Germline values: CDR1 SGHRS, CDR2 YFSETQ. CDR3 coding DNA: TGCGCCAGCAGCTTGCGGGGATGGAATAACTATGGCTACACCTTC. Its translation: CASSLRGWNNYGYTF.

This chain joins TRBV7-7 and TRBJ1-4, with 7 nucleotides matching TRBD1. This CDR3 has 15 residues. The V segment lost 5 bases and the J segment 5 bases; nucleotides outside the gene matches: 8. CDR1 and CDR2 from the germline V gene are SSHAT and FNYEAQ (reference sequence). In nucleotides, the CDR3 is TGTGCCAGCAGCCGATCAGACAGGGCGAATGAAAAACTGTTTTTT. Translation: CASSRSDRANEKLFF.